What follows describes a single TCR beta chain. Its antigen has not been determined. Per-base quality was not reported, and no clone a single base away is much larger than it. This was a case-control study nested in a cohort of healthcare workers in London, UK, who had nasopharyngeal swab PCR tests and blood samples taken every week. Healthcare workers were recruited between 23 and 31 March 2020, during the week of the UK lockdown, and were followed weekly for up to about 16 weeks. This entry comes from a study of early T cells in non-severe SARS-CoV-2 infection (dated by TCRdb to the early 2020s). Describing the broader study: Bulk RNA from unsorted whole blood was used for TCR sequencing, so alpha and beta chains could not be paired.

On the study overall, not on this receptor specifically: Matching against VDJdb was skewed toward anti-spike CD8 responses, likely underestimated virus-specific expansions, and missed private and CD4 specificities.

The library was built by means of 5' RACE. The reads were generated on a NextSeq 500. To correct for sequencing error and PCR bias, the TCR library protocol tagged individual cDNA molecules with unique molecular identifiers. Sequencing covered both TCR alpha and beta chains, and within each sample the abundances of alpha and beta sequences were tightly co-correlated. Under the source paper's analysis protocol: Decombinator V4 was used to annotate TCR sequences for V gene, J gene and CDR3. TCRs were defined as expanded if a significant change between any two time points was detected under a Poisson model with p below 0.0001. TCR abundances were normalised to the total number of TCRs sequenced per sample and expressed as counts per million. TRAV1-2 paired with TRAJ12, TRAJ20 or TRAJ33 defined MAIT TCRs, while TRAV10 paired with TRAJ18 defined iNKT TCRs. VDJdb, accessed 1 November 2021, was searched for CMV, EBV and SARS-CoV-2 annotated TCRs, with TCRs annotated for multiple antigens excluded. TCRdb itself trimmed the public reads at Q25 with fastp, ran MiXCR and retained productive beta chains. Every distinct CDR3 protein forms one entry, paired with its most common genes and DNA. The V and J calls here are based on TCRdb, not the publication. This sample gives tens of thousands of distinct CDR3 sequences in total; over 9% of them show up just once. The top ten clones comprise just under 3% of the sample.

Inclusive of the bounding cysteine and phenylalanine, the CDR3 is 12 residues long. Only CDR3 DNA remains: 36 bases, in frame from the first base. Based on the germline V gene, the CDR1 and CDR2 sequences are SGHVS and FQNEAQ. V loses 9 bases, J loses 4 bases, and the germline ends lie 12 bases apart. The clonotype originates from an adult who was a healthcare worker with PCR-confirmed SARS-CoV-2 infection or an uninfected control (not recorded which). The input for sequencing was whole blood, taken at baseline. The sequence links TRBV7-8 to TRBJ1-2; the D segment could be TRBD1, given 5 matching bases. The DNA sequence follows: TGTGCCAGGGAAGCAGACAGCTATGGCTACACCTTC. Its coded protein is CAREADSYGYTF.